This is a list of T cell receptor beta chains from one sample in a study of radiation and T cells in renal cell carcinoma. Clones were sequenced by immunoSEQ multiplex PCR, and TCRdb holds only the in-frame ones, with some missing. This table holds about 24,000 clones, 45% to 50% found once. Sequenced here: tumor tissue, sampled from a patient whose treatment included radiotherapy and nephrectomy. The receptors stem from a woman aged 45-59 years with renal cell carcinoma. Both conserved end residues are part of each CDR3. A D gene is named only where the DNA matches it firmly. Expanded clones are given a class, and other clones once, few, many or no size at all.

TRBJ2-5 | TRBV7-3 | NA | TRBD2 | TGTGCCAGCAGCCCGCGGGGACTACCACAAGAGACCCAGTACTTC | CASSPRGLPQETQYF
TRBJ2-7 | TRBV5-6 | many | NA | TGTGCCAGCAGCTCCACAACAATCTACGAGCAGTACTTC | CASSSTTIYEQYF
TRBJ1-3 | TRBV2 | few | NA | TGTGCCAGACGTGAGACACCAAGCTCTGGAAACACCATATATTTT | CARRETPSSGNTIYF
TRBJ1-1 | TRBV14 | NA | NA | TGTGCCAGCAGCCCGTGGGGAACTGAAGCTTTCTTT | CASSPWGTEAFF
TRBJ2-1 | TRBV5-1 | few | TRBD2 | TGCGCCAGCAGCTTGGAACTAGCGGACAAGCAGTTCTTC | CASSLELADKQFF
TRBJ2-7 | TRBV5-6 | NA | NA | TGTGCCAGCAGCTTGGCTGCCTCGAGCAAGCAGTACTTC | CASSLAASSKQYF
TRBJ1-4 | TRBV7-9 | few | TRBD1 | TGTGCCAGCAGCTTCGGACAGGGACGGGAAAAACTGTTTTTT | CASSFGQGREKLFF
TRBJ2-1 | TRBV7-7 | medium-sized | TRBD2 | TGTGCTAGCAGCTTATCCTCGGGACTAGCGGAAATCAATGAGCAGTTCTTC | CASSLSSGLAEINEQFF
TRBJ1-4 | TRBV4-3 | few | NA | TGCGCCAGCAGCCAAGATCCTGGGAATAATGAAAAACTGTTTTTT | CASSQDPGNNEKLFF
TRBJ2-5 | TRBV7-8 | many | TRBD1 | TGTGCCAGCAGTTCGTATGGGACAGGGGAAGAGACCCAGTACTTC | CASSSYGTGEETQYF
TRBJ1-1 | TRBV30 | NA | NA | TGTGCCTGGAGTGTCGGGAAGAACACTGAAGCTTTCTTT | CAWSVGKNTEAFF
TRBJ1-1 | TRBV7-2 | many | NA | TGTGCCAGCAGCTTAGATAGCTACACTGAAGCTTTCTTT | CASSLDSYTEAFF
TRBJ2-6 | TRBV4-1 | NA | TRBD1 | TGCGCCAGCAGCCAAGGGATTCGACAGGGGGCGTCTGGGGCCAACGTCCTGACTTTC | CASSQGIRQGASGANVLTF
TRBJ2-1 | TRBV6-5 | NA | TRBD2 | TGTGCCACCCGAGCGGGGGCCGGGTTGAATGAGCAGTTCTTC | CATRAGAGLNEQFF